This record covers a single TCR beta chain. Its specificity is not known. The data stem from a study of blood T cells in healthy people across ages. A second PCR, run for about 7 to 11 cycles, used a sample-barcoded 5' primer plus a J-beta primer mix. TCRdb re-called the 5' RACE reads with MiXCR, one entry per CDR3 protein. Here the sample spans hundreds of thousands of distinct CDR3 sequences, roughly 32% being singletons. The CDR3 sequence is 16 residues long. V gave up 0 bases and J gave up 1 base, with 11 bases separating them. From germline, CDR1 is SGDLS and CDR2 YYNGEE. Study-level findings and limits: Among T cells, TCR beta diversity per million cells dropped roughly linearly as age rose.

This receptor was taken from a woman aged 80 or over in good health. The gene calls are TRBV9 and TRBJ2-1; no firm D call. The sample taken for sequencing was blood. The DNA for the CDR3 is TGTGCCAGCAGCGTAGGCTCCGGGCAGTCCTACAATGAGCAGTTCTTC. It yields the protein CASSVGSGQSYNEQFF.